Sequencing of this T cell receptor (beta chain) was carried out in a study of shared clonotypes between healthy human individuals. Some clones are missing from TCRdb's copy, which holds only in-frame ones; the method was immunoSEQ multiplex PCR. The sample has over 750,000 clones; about 96% are singletons. Naive CD8 isolation took CD45RO-negative cells positively selected for CCR7 and excluded terminally differentiated effector memory CD45RA+ cells. Germline assignment: CDR1 SGHVS and CDR2 FQNEAQ. The CDR3 has 16 amino acids. Trimming removed 5 bases from V and 3 bases from J; junction bases left unmatched: 8.

This receptor was taken from a man younger than 45 in good health. The sequenced sample was naive CD8+ T cells sorted from blood. The chain has TRBV7-8 and TRBJ2-1; TRBD2 agrees at 9 bases. The CDR3 is CASSPEGGRGYNEQFF. As DNA, the CDR3 is TGTGCCAGCAGCCCCGAGGGCGGGAGGGGCTACAATGAGCAGTTCTTC.